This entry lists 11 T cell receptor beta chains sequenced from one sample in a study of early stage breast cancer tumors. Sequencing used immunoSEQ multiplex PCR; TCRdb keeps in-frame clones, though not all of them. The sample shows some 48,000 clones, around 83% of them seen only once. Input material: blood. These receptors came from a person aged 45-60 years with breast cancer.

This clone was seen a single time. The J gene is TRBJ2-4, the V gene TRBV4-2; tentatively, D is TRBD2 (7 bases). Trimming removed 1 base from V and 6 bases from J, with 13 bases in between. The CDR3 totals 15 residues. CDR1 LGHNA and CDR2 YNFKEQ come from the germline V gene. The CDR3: CASSQGEGGRNIQYF. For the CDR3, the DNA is TGTGCCAGCAGCCAAGGGGAGGGGGGGAGAAACATTCAGTACTTC.

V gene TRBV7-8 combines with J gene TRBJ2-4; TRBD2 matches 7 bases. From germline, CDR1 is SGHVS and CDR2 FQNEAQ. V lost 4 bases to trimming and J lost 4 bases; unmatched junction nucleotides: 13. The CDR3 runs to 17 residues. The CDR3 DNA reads TGTGCCAGCAGCTACCCGGTGGGAGCGGGGACTAAAAACATTCAGTACTTC. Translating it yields CASSYPVGAGTKNIQYF.

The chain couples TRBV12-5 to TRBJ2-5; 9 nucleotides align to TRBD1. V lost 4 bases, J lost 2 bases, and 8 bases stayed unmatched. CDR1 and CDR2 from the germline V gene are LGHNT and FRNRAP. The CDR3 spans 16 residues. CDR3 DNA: TGTGCTAGTGGTTCAAGACAGGGGGTTCCTCAAGAGACCCAGTACTTC. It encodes CASGSRQGVPQETQYF. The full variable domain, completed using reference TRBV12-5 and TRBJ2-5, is DARVTQTPRHKVTEMGQEVTMRCQPILGHNTVFWYRQTMMQGLELLAYFRNRAPLDDSGMPKDRFSAEMPDATLATLKIQPSEPRDSAVYFCASGSRQGVPQETQYFGPGTRLLVL.

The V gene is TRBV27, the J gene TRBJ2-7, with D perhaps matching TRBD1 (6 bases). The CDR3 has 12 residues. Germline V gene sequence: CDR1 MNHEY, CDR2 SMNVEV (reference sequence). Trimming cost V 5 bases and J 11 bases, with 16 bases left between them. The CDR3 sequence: CASSIIQGQEYF. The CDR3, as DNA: TGTGCCAGCAGTATAATACAGGGCCAGGAGTACTTC.

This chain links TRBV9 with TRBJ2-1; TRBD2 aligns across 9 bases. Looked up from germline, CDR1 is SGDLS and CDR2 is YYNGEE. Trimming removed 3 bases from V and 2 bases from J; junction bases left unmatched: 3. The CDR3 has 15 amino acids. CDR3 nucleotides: TGTGCCAGCAGCGCTAGCGGGACTACCTACAATGAGCAGTTCTTC. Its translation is CASSASGTTYNEQFF.

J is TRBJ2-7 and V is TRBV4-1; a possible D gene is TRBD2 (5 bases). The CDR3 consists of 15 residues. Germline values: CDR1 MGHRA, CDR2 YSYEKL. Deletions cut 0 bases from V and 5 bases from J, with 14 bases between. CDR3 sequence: CASSQDQRGQNEQYF. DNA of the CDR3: TGCGCCAGCAGCCAAGATCAACGGGGTCAAAACGAGCAGTACTTC.

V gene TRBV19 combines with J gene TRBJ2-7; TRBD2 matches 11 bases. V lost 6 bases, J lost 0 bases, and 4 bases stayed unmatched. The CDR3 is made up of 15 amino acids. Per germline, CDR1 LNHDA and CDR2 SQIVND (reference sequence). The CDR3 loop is CASRTSGTLSYEQYF. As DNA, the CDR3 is TGTGCCAGTAGGACTAGCGGGACGCTCTCCTACGAGCAGTACTTC.

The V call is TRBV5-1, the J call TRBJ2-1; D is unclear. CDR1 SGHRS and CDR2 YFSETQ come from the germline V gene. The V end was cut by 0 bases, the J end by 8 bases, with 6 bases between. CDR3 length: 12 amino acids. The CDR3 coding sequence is TGCGCCAGCAGCTTGGTACCTCATGAGCAGTTCTTC. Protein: CASSLVPHEQFF.

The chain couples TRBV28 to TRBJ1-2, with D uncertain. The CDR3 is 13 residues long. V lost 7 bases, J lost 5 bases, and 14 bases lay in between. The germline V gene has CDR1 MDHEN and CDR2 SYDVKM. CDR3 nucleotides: TGTGCCAGCAACATAGCTGATTTATATGGCTACACCTTC. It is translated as CASNIADLYGYTF.

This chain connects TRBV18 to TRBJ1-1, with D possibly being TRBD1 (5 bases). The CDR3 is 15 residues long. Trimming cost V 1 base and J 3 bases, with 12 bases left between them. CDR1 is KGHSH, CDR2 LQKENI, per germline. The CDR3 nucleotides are TGTGCCAGCTCACCACGGGCGGGGCTGGACACTGAAGCTTTCTTT. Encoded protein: CASSPRAGLDTEAFF.

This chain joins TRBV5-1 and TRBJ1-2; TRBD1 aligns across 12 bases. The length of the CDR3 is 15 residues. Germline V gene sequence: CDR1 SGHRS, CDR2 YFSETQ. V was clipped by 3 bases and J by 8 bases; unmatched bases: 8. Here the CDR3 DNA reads TGCGCCAGCAGCTACATGGGACAGGGGGCGAGGGGCTACACCTTC. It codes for CASSYMGQGARGYTF.